These 10 T cell receptor beta chains were all obtained from the same sample, sequenced in a study of blood T cell repertoires in COVID-19. Sequenced by immunoSEQ multiplex PCR; TCRdb stores in-frame clones only, minus some. The sample contains hundreds of thousands of clones, 85% to 90% of which appear only once. Material: peripheral blood. The receptors shown here come from a woman aged 50 to 60 with COVID-19, enrolled during active disease.

The V gene is TRBV6-1, the J gene TRBJ2-2, with 13 bases aligning to TRBD2. This CDR3 comprises 17 residues. With V trimmed by 2 bases and J by 6 bases, 6 bases remained unmatched. Per germline, CDR1 MNHNS and CDR2 SASEGT. The CDR3 sequence: CASSESLLAGGPGELFF. CDR3 coding DNA: TGTGCCAGCAGTGAATCGTTACTAGCGGGGGGGCCCGGGGAGCTGTTTTTT.

CDR3 DNA sequence: TGTGCCACCAGCAGAGATTCTCGGGGAGGAGGGCCCCTCCACTTT. Translation: CATSRDSRGGGPLHF. The J gene is TRBJ1-6, the V gene TRBV15; no clear D. Trimming took off 0 bases at V and 13 bases at J, with 16 bases between the two ends. Per germline, CDR1 LNHNV and CDR2 YYDKDF (reference sequence). This CDR3 region has 15 residues.

This clone was counted at least ten times. This chain joins TRBV20-1 and TRBJ1-4; D is uncertain. The CDR3 totals 13 residues. CDR1 is DFQATT, CDR2 SNEGSKA, per germline (reference sequence). The ends were cut back, 3 bases at V and 7 bases at J, with 12 bases in the middle. Here the CDR3 DNA reads TGCAGTGCTAGTCGCAGGAGGAGTGAAAAACTGTTTTTT. Amino acid sequence: CSASRRRSEKLFF.

This CDR3 is CASSQGQGALAFF. In DNA form, the CDR3 reads TGTGCCAGCAGCCAGGGACAGGGGGCGCTTGCTTTCTTT. The chain is built from TRBV7-9 and TRBJ1-1, with 12 bases identical to TRBD1. Trimming at V came to 5 bases and at J to 11 bases, leaving 6 bases not matched to a gene. CDR3 length: 13 residues. Germline assignment: CDR1 SEHNR and CDR2 FQNEAQ (reference sequence).

Comments on this clone: The junction shows a germline mismatch at one end, possibly a read error. V gene TRBV6-6 combines with J gene TRBJ1-2, with D unclear. The germline V gene encodes CDR1 MNHNY and CDR2 SVGAGI (reference sequence). The CDR3 runs 11 residues. The CDR3 DNA is TGTGCCAGCAGTTACCGGACTGAGGCCCTCTTC. Amino acid sequence: CASSYRTEALF.

The J gene is TRBJ2-7, the V gene TRBV30; D possibly corresponds to TRBD2 (6 bases). Germline values: CDR1 GTSNPN, CDR2 SVGIG (reference sequence). The germline V and J ends were trimmed by 3 bases and 0 bases, with 9 bases remaining between them. This CDR3 region has 13 residues. CDR3 sequence reads: CAWSGGVSYEQYF. The CDR3 nucleotides are TGTGCCTGGAGCGGCGGGGTCTCCTACGAGCAGTACTTC.

V usage is TRBV3-1 (or the pseudogene TRBV3-2) and J usage is TRBJ2-3, with TRBD2 matching 9 bases. The CDR3 covers 15 residues. Germline lookup yields CDR1 LGHDT and CDR2 YNNKEL (reference sequence). Losses at the gene ends were 1 base for V and 4 bases for J; bases not matched to a gene: 3. The CDR3 nucleotides are TGTGCCAGCAGCCAAGGCGGGGGGGTATCAGATACGCAGTATTTT. Protein product: CASSQGGGVSDTQYF.

This sequence joins TRBV18 and TRBJ1-2, with 7 nucleotides matching TRBD1. Germline CDR1 is KGHSH and CDR2 is LQKENI. The CDR3 is 14 amino acids. Germline trimming cut 6 bases from V and 5 bases from J; bases unmatched to any gene: 9. This chain's CDR3 is CASSRDREPYGYTF. The CDR3 DNA sequence: TGTGCCAGCTCCCGCGACAGGGAACCATATGGCTACACCTTC.

The chain is built from TRBV6-6 and TRBJ2-1; possible D gene TRBD2, 5 bases. Trimming removed 6 bases from V and 6 bases from J, with 12 bases in between. The CDR3 runs 13 residues. Germline V CDR1 and CDR2: MNHNY, SVGAGI (reference sequence). The CDR3 here is CASRLKEGNEQFF. In DNA form, the CDR3 reads TGTGCCAGCAGACTAAAAGAGGGCAATGAGCAGTTCTTC.

The chain combines TRBV3-1 (or the pseudogene TRBV3-2) with TRBJ1-1; D uncertain. Germline-derived CDR1 and CDR2 are LGHDT and YNNKEL (reference sequence). The CDR3 is 12 amino acids. V was shortened by 9 bases and J by 1 base, with 9 bases between the two germline ends. The CDR3 coding sequence is TGTGCCAGTACTAGACAGAACACTGAAGCTTTCTTT. It encodes CASTRQNTEAFF.